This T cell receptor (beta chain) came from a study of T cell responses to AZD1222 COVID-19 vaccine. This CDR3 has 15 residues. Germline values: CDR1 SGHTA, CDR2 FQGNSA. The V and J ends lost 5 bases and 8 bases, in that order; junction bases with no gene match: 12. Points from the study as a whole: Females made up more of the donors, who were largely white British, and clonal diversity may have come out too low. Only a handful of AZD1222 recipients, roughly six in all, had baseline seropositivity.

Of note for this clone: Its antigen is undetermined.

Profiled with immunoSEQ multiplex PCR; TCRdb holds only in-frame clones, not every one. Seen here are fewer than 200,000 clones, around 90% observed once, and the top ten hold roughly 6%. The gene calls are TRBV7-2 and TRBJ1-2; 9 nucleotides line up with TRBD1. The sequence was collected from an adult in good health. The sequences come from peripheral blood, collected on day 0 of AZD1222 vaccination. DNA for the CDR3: TGTGCCAGCAGCGCCCCGCAGGACAGGGGTCGCGGCTACACCTTC. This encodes CASSAPQDRGRGYTF. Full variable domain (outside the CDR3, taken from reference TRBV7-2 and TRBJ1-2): GAGVSQSPSNKVTEKGKDVELRCDPISGHTALYWYRQSLGQGLEFLIYFQGNSAPDKSGLPSDRFSAERTGGSVSTLTIQRTQQEDSAVYLCASSAPQDRGRGYTFGSGTRLTVV.